This is a list of T cell receptor beta chains from one sample in a study of cytomegalovirus exposure and HLA in healthy donors. Some clones are missing from TCRdb's copy, which holds only in-frame ones; the method was immunoSEQ multiplex PCR. The sample has about 150,000 clones, approximately 73% seen once; the top ten hold 1.6%. Sequencing used PBMCs. These receptors were collected from a woman aged 18-30 years in good health and CMV-seronegative. The CDR3 runs from the conserved cysteine through the conserved F or W. A D gene is named only where the DNA matches it firmly. Not every row has a clone size; where given, it reads once, few, many or a size class.

v_gene	d_gene	len	j_gene	abundance	CDR3nt	CDR3aa
TRBV2	TRBD1	11	TRBJ1-6	.	TGTGCCAGCAACAGGGGATCACCCCTCCACTTT	CASNRGSPLHF
TRBV7-9	.	14	TRBJ1-1	.	TGTGCCAGCAGCTCCCGGGTTGGAAACACTGAAGCTTTCTTT	CASSSRVGNTEAFF
TRBV11-1	.	14	TRBJ1-1	.	TGTGCCAGCAGACGTTTAAGGCAGGAAACTGAAGCTTTCTTT	CASRRLRQETEAFF
TRBV2	TRBD1	14	TRBJ2-3	few	TGTGCCACAACCCGGGACAGAGCTACAGATACGCAGTATTTT	CATTRDRATDTQYF
TRBV11-2	TRBD1	13	TRBJ1-1	.	TGTGCCGACCGGGACAGTGACAGAGCTGAAGCTTTCTTT	CADRDSDRAEAFF
TRBV27	TRBD1	14	TRBJ1-3	once	TGTGCCAGCAGAGAAGGGGGCGCTCGAAACACCATATATTTT	CASREGGARNTIYF
TRBV4-3	.	17	TRBJ2-6	.	TGCGCCAGCAGCCAAGATGTCTACCGCTCTGGGGCCAACGTCCTGACTTTC	CASSQDVYRSGANVLTF
TRBV5-6	.	14	TRBJ1-2	.	TGTGCCAGCAGCCCGGATGAGCAGGCCAGGGGCTACGCCTTC	CASSPDEQARGYAF
TRBV18	TRBD1	17	TRBJ1-3	.	TGTGCCAGCTCACCAAGGACAGGCTGGGACTCTGGAAACACCATATATTTT	CASSPRTGWDSGNTIYF
TRBV7-2	.	12	TRBJ2-5	.	TGTGCCAGCAGCGTGGCCCAAGAGACCCAGTACTTC	CASSVAQETQYF
TRBV6-1	.	15	TRBJ2-5	few	TGTGCCAGCAGTGTGAGACCGACATTCCAAGAGACCCAGTACTTC	CASSVRPTFQETQYF
TRBV6-5	.	15	TRBJ2-3	few	TGTGCCAGCAGTTACTTACGGGGGACCACAGATACGCAGTATTTT	CASSYLRGTTDTQYF
TRBV9	TRBD2	16	TRBJ2-2	.	TGTGCCAGCAGCGTTTTAGCGGGAGTAAGCACCGGGGAGCTGTTTTTT	CASSVLAGVSTGELFF
TRBV7-2	.	16	TRBJ2-3	.	TGTGCCAGCAGCTTAGACGGCGGAACGAGCACAGATACGCAGTATTTT	CASSLDGGTSTDTQYF
TRBV5-1	.	15	TRBJ1-3	.	TGCGCCAGCAGCTTTAACCCGAGCTCTGGAAACACCATATATTTT	CASSFNPSSGNTIYF
TRBV29-1	.	14	TRBJ2-6	.	TGCAGCGTTGTTTCAGGCACTGGGGCCAACGGCCTGACTTTC	CSVVSGTGANGLTF
TRBV10-3	.	13	TRBJ1-2	.	TGTGCCATCAGTGAGTCAGCCGGGGAGAGCTACACCTTC	CAISESAGESYTF
TRBV5-1	TRBD2	14	TRBJ2-1	.	TGCGCCAGCAGCTTGCGTAGCGGGTACAATGAGCAGTTCTTC	CASSLRSGYNEQFF
TRBV5-1	TRBD1	16	TRBJ2-1	.	TGCGCCAGCAGCTTTGGGACAGGGGGCGCCGGGAATGAGCAGTTCTTC	CASSFGTGGAGNEQFF
TRBV11-2	.	11	TRBJ2-4	.	TGTGCCAGCAGCTCCTTAAACATTCAGTACTTC	CASSSLNIQYF
TRBV7-9	.	14	TRBJ2-2	.	TGTGCCAGCAGCTTAGCGCTAACCACCGGGGAGCTGTTTTTT	CASSLALTTGELFF
TRBV7-2	.	12	TRBJ2-1	few	TGTGCCAGCAGCCCTAGGTACAATGAGCAGTTCTTC	CASSPRYNEQFF
TRBV9	TRBD1	16	TRBJ1-6	few	TGTGCCAGCAGCGGACGGTTTGGGACAGGTAATTCACCCCTCCACTTT	CASSGRFGTGNSPLHF
TRBV2	.	15	TRBJ1-4	.	TGTGCCAGCCCAGGAAACCGCCCGGACAGTGAAAAACTGTTTTTT	CASPGNRPDSEKLFF
TRBV6-5	.	16	TRBJ1-4	.	TGTGCCAGCAGTTACTCGTCAGGGGAGGGTTGGGAAAAACTGTTTTTT	CASSYSSGEGWEKLFF